Shown below are 26 T cell receptor beta chains from a single sample sequenced in a study of T cells in localized non-small cell lung cancer. Sequenced by immunoSEQ multiplex PCR; TCRdb stores in-frame clones only, minus some. The sample lists about 33,000 clones; 78% were seen once. Sequenced here: peripheral blood, sampled before any cancer treatment. The receptors stem from a male donor older than 55 with stage II squamous cell lung carcinoma.

The chain combines TRBV7-6 with TRBJ2-5; TRBD1 agrees at 8 bases. Germline-derived CDR1 and CDR2 are SGHVS and FNYEAQ. This CDR3 region has 14 residues. V shed 5 bases, J shed 6 bases, and the junction held 8 bases outside the gene matches. The CDR3 DNA follows: TGTGCCAGCAGCCTTGGGACAGGAGATCAGACCCAGTACTTC. It translates to CASSLGTGDQTQYF.

The chain employs TRBV29-1 and TRBJ1-5; D remains ambiguous. V lost 6 bases, J lost 3 bases, and 9 bases lay in between. The CDR3 length is 12 residues. Germline V gene sequence: CDR1 SQVTM, CDR2 ANQGSEA. The CDR3 spells CSVRVPNQPQHF. CDR3 sequence (DNA): TGCAGCGTGAGAGTCCCCAATCAGCCCCAGCATTTT.

V and J are TRBV6-1 and TRBJ1-1; TRBD1 is a possible D gene (5 bases). The CDR3 is made up of 14 amino acids. Trimming pared 6 bases from V and 1 base from J, leaving 12 bases between. Germline V gene lookup returns CDR1 MNHNS and CDR2 SASEGT. CDR3 amino acids: CASRGLWANTEAFF. CDR3 bases: TGTGCCAGCAGGGGACTGTGGGCGAACACTGAAGCTTTCTTT.

The V and J genes are TRBV6-6 and TRBJ2-5, with 8 positions matching TRBD1. In germline, CDR1 is MNHNY, CDR2 SVGAGI (reference sequence). J lost 4 bases, V lost 3 bases, and 4 bases had no gene match. The length of the CDR3 is 14 residues. The CDR3 loop reads CASSYGQGPETQYF. Here the CDR3 DNA reads TGTGCCAGCAGTTATGGACAGGGCCCAGAGACCCAGTACTTC.

In this sample, this clone turned up once. The gene calls are TRBV7-3 and TRBJ2-1, with TRBD2 matching 9 bases. The CDR3 length is 15 residues. Unmatched junction bases numbered 6, after V lost 2 bases and J lost 7 bases. From germline, CDR1 is SGHTA and CDR2 FQGTGA. The CDR3 loop reads CASSLGGLALNEQFF. In nucleotides, the CDR3 is TGTGCCAGCAGCTTAGGGGGACTAGCATTAAATGAGCAGTTCTTC.

The genes are TRBV19 and TRBJ2-3, with 11 nucleotides matching TRBD2. The V gene's germline CDR1 is LNHDA and CDR2 SQIVND (reference sequence). The CDR3 runs 17 residues. The ends lost 4 bases at V and 0 bases at J; junction bases unmatched: 6. The CDR3, as DNA: TGTGCCAGTAGTAGCCGGACTAGCGGGCATAGCACAGATACGCAGTATTTT. It specifies CASSSRTSGHSTDTQYF. Supplemented by reference TRBV19 and TRBJ2-3, the full variable domain reads DGGITQSPKYLFRKEGQNVTLSCEQNLNHDAMYWYRQDPGQGLRLIYYSQIVNDFQKGDIAEGYSVSREKKESFPLTVTSAQKNPTAFYLCASSSRTSGHSTDTQYFGPGTRLTVL.

This chain uses TRBV28 with TRBJ1-1, with 9 bases lining up with TRBD1. J gave up 2 bases and V 1 base, and 2 bases lay outside the gene matches. This CDR3 is 15 amino acids long. CDR1 is MDHEN, CDR2 SYDVKM, per germline. CDR3 sequence: CASSLSTGGNTEAFF. DNA for the CDR3: TGTGCCAGCAGTTTATCTACAGGGGGCAACACTGAAGCTTTCTTT.

This clone was seen only once. This chain connects TRBV7-3 to TRBJ2-2; 8 positions match TRBD1. With V trimmed by 5 bases and J by 6 bases, 2 bases remained unmatched. The CDR3 sequence is 13 residues long. The V gene's germline CDR1 is SGHTA and CDR2 FQGTGA. CDR3 sequence reads: CASSAQGAGELFF. As DNA, the CDR3 is TGTGCCAGCAGCGCACAGGGGGCCGGGGAGCTGTTTTTT.

The genes are TRBV5-8 and TRBJ1-5; D not resolved. V dropped 4 bases and J dropped 3 bases, with 5 bases sitting between them. The CDR3 loop spans 12 amino acids. CDR1 is SGHTS and CDR2 is YDEGEE in the germline V gene. This CDR3 reads CASSPYNQPQHF. The CDR3 DNA is TGTGCCAGCAGCCCGTACAATCAGCCCCAGCATTTT.

The chain couples TRBV28 to TRBJ2-5; 11 bases are a match to TRBD2. Germline V lookup: CDR1 MDHEN, CDR2 SYDVKM. This CDR3 contains 17 residues. V lost 5 bases and J lost 2; bases outside the gene matches: 10. CDR3 amino acids: CASSLAGTSGLQETQYF. Here the CDR3 DNA reads TGTGCCAGCAGTCTGGCCGGGACTAGCGGCCTACAAGAGACCCAGTACTTC.

The V call is TRBV6-5, the J call TRBJ2-2; D is ambiguous. V was pared by 5 bases and J by 1 base, with 11 bases between. The CDR3 loop spans 15 amino acids. Germline CDR1 MNHEY, CDR2 SVGAGI. CDR3: CASSIRARNTGELFF. CDR3 nucleotides: TGTGCCAGCAGTATCCGGGCCAGGAACACCGGGGAGCTGTTTTTT.

The V and J genes are TRBV5-4 and TRBJ2-7; possible D gene TRBD1, 7 bases. Germline CDR1 is SGHNT and CDR2 is YYREEE (reference sequence). This CDR3 comprises 15 residues. V was trimmed by 4 bases and J by 0 bases, leaving 14 bases between them. CDR3 region: CASSRGQEGSYEQYF. For the CDR3, the DNA is TGTGCCAGCAGCCGAGGACAGGAGGGCTCCTACGAGCAGTACTTC.

The chain employs TRBV5-4 and TRBJ2-3, with D perhaps being TRBD1 or TRBD2 (7 bases each). CDR1 SGHNT and CDR2 YYREEE come from the germline V gene (reference sequence). Deletions cut 0 bases from V and 5 bases from J, with 16 bases between. This CDR3 has 16 residues. DNA for the CDR3: TGTGCCAGCAGCTTGGCCGGGGGAGGGGGCGTAGATACGCAGTATTTT. This encodes CASSLAGGGGVDTQYF.

This chain connects TRBV19 to TRBJ2-7; 9 bases align to TRBD2. Germline CDR1 reads LNHDA; CDR2 reads SQIVND (reference sequence). The trim removed 7 bases at V and 5 bases at J, leaving 6 bases unmatched. This CDR3 region has 13 residues. CDR3 sequence (DNA): TGTGCCAGTAAAACTAGCGGGTACGACGAGCAGTACTTC. Translating gives CASKTSGYDEQYF.

The J gene is TRBJ2-7, the V gene TRBV11-3, with 10 bases lining up with TRBD1. CDR1 SGHNT and CDR2 YENEEA come from the germline V gene. Trimming cost V 1 base and J 2 bases; bases outside gene matches: 2. The CDR3 extends over 15 amino acids. CDR3 sequence reads: CASSLGGTGAYEQYF. For the CDR3, the DNA is TGTGCCAGCAGCTTAGGCGGGACAGGGGCCTACGAGCAGTACTTC.

This rearrangement joins TRBV7-8 to TRBJ1-1; TRBD1 agrees at 10 bases. The CDR3 runs to 15 residues. V gave up 5 bases and J gave up 7 bases; unmatched junction bases: 10. Germline values: CDR1 SGHVS, CDR2 FQNEAQ. CDR3 DNA sequence: TGTGCCAGCAGCACCCCTTCGACAGGGGGCATTGAAGCTTTCTTT. It is translated as CASSTPSTGGIEAFF.

This clone occurred once. The V call is TRBV5-4, the J call TRBJ1-3; a weak D match, TRBD1 (6 bases). The CDR3 runs 16 residues. Deletions cut 7 bases from V and 0 bases from J, with 17 bases between. Germline CDR1 and CDR2: SGHNT and YYREEE (reference sequence). CDR3 coding DNA: TGTGCCAGCTACGAGGGGGGAGGCACCTCTGGAAACACCATATATTTT. It specifies CASYEGGGTSGNTIYF.

The chain employs TRBV30 and TRBJ1-5; 9 bases line up with TRBD1. This CDR3 contains 15 residues. Losses at the gene ends were 0 bases for V and 7 bases for J; bases not matched to a gene: 7. The germline V gene encodes CDR1 GTSNPN and CDR2 SVGIG (reference sequence). The CDR3 spells CAWSVRDRDAQPQHF. CDR3 nucleotide sequence: TGTGCCTGGAGTGTACGGGACAGGGATGCCCAGCCCCAGCATTTT.

The chain links TRBV28 to TRBJ2-7; D is unclear. Trimming stripped 10 bases from V and 4 bases from J, with 11 bases between. Germline V gene sequence: CDR1 MDHEN, CDR2 SYDVKM. This CDR3 is built from 11 residues. In DNA form, the CDR3 reads TGTGCCATAACGTCCTTGTACGAGCAGTACTTC. The encoded protein is CAITSLYEQYF.

The chain combines TRBV4-2 with TRBJ2-5; a weak D match, TRBD2 (6 bases). The J call may be incorrect, as the DNA end agrees better with TRBJ2-7. Germline V CDR1 and CDR2: LGHNA, YNFKEQ. This CDR3 is 14 amino acids long. CDR3 sequence (DNA): TGTGCCAGCAGCCAAGCCGGGAGCCTCTACGAGCAGTACTTC. Translated, it gives CASSQAGSLYEQYF.

The chain employs TRBV7-3 and TRBJ1-5; 8 positions match TRBD1. With 5 bases clipped from V and 4 bases from J, the junction kept 7 bases outside the gene matches. CDR1 is SGHTA and CDR2 is FQGTGA in the germline V gene. The length of the CDR3 is 15 residues. The chain's CDR3 is CASSQGQGPNQPQHF. Here the CDR3 DNA reads TGTGCCAGCAGCCAAGGACAGGGACCGAATCAGCCCCAGCATTTT.

The chain links TRBV5-6 to TRBJ2-3; perhaps TRBD1 as D (5 bases). This CDR3 has 17 residues. V was shortened by 4 bases and J by 3 bases, with 21 bases between the two germline ends. Germline loops: CDR1 SGHDT, CDR2 YYEEEE. CDR3 DNA: TGTGCCAGCAGCCAAAACCCAGCAGGGCTGACGACAGATACGCAGTATTTT. Its protein product is CASSQNPAGLTTDTQYF. The whole variable domain, remainder taken from reference TRBV5-6 and TRBJ2-3, is DAGVTQSPTHLIKTRGQQVTLRCSPKSGHDTVSWYQQALGQGPQFIFQYYEEEERQRGNFPDRFSGHQFPNYSSELNVNALLLGDSALYLCASSQNPAGLTTDTQYFGPGTRLTVL.

This clone was observed a few times. The chain uses TRBV7-3 and TRBJ1-1; D ambiguous. CDR3 length equals 13 residues. Germline CDR1 SGHTA, CDR2 FQGTGA. V was clipped by 4 bases and J by 7 bases, with 13 bases between them. In DNA, the CDR3 is TGTGCCAGCAGCTGGCGGTCAGGAGGTGAAGCTTTCTTT. It translates to CASSWRSGGEAFF.

The gene calls are TRBV6-5 and TRBJ2-5; maybe TRBD2 (7 bases). Germline V gene data show CDR1 as MNHEY and CDR2 as SVGAGI. The ends were cut back, 6 bases at V and 4 bases at J, with 18 bases in the middle. This CDR3 comprises 15 residues. The CDR3 spells CASSSFGGAGETQYF. The DNA for the CDR3 is TGTGCCAGCAGCTCGTTTGGGGGGGCCGGAGAGACCCAGTACTTC.

Written as DNA, the CDR3 is TGTGCCAGCAGCTTGCTTCGGGTCGGGACTGAAGCTTTCTTT. It codes for CASSLLRVGTEAFF. V is TRBV7-2 and J is TRBJ1-1; D unclear. The germline V and J ends were trimmed by 3 bases and 5 bases, with 13 bases remaining between them. The germline V gene has CDR1 SGHTA and CDR2 FQGNSA. The CDR3 extends over 14 amino acids.

The chain employs TRBV28 and TRBJ1-4; tentative D call: TRBD1 (5 bases). The CDR3 extends over 16 amino acids. V gave up 4 bases and J gave up 6 bases, with 18 bases separating them. CDR1 MDHEN and CDR2 SYDVKM come from the germline V gene. CDR3 sequence (DNA): TGTGCCAGCAGTTCAGGGTATGGTTCGATGGATGAAAAACTGTTTTTT. Encoded protein: CASSSGYGSMDEKLFF.